This T cell receptor (beta chain) was documented in a study of regulatory T cells in long-lasting Graves disease. Study observations and caveats: TRBV28, TRBJ1-2 and TRBJ2-5 were favored in persistent disease. With 2,500 to 3,500 shared public clonotypes, persistent patients exceeded new patients, who shared about a thousand.

Building of the TCR beta libraries involved iRepertoire HTBI primers and Arm-PCR of CDR3 regions. TCRdb used MiXCR to reprocess the multiplex PCR reads, holding one entry per CDR3 protein. The sample yields 400,000 to 550,000 distinct CDR3 sequences, 15% to 20% seen once. V lost 6 bases to trimming and J lost 6 bases, with 15 bases between them. Germline CDR1 and CDR2: ENHRY and SYGVKD. This CDR3 has 15 amino acids. Stated time point: newly diagnosed GD, antithyroid drugs for less than 3 months. RNA extracted from PBMCs served as the sequencing template. American Thyroid Association guidelines defined Graves' disease diagnosis. Only a few counts were recorded for this clonotype. The target antigen is unknown. These same records also appear under a second study, on T cells in Graves' hyperthyroidism and ophthalmopathy.

The chain is built from TRBV10-3 and TRBJ1-6, with TRBD1 as a possible D gene (5 bases). The TCR originated in a woman aged 30 to 39 with Graves disease. Source: peripheral blood mononuclear cells (PBMCs), taken at new diagnosis, from a patient treated with antithyroid drugs. CDR3 amino acids: CAIRLEGRGNSPLHF. In DNA form, the CDR3 reads TGTGCCATCAGGCTGGAGGGGCGGGGTAATTCACCCCTCCACTTT.